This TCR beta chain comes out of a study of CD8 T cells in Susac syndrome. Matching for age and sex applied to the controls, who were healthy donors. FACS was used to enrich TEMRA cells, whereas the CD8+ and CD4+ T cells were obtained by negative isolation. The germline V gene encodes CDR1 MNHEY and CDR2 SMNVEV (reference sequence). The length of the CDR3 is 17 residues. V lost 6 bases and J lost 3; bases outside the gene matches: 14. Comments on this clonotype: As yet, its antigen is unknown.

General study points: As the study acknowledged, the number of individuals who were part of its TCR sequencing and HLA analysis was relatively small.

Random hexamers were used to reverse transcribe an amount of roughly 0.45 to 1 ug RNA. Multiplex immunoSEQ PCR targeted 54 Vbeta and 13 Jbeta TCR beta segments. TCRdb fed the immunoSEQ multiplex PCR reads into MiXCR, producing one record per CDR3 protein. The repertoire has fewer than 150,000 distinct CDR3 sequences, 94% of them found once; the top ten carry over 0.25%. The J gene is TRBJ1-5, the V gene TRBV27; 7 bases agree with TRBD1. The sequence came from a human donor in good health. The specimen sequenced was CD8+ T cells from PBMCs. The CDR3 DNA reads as TGTGCCAGCAGCACCGGCCGTCCCGGGACAGTCAATCAGCCCCAGCATTTT. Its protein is CASSTGRPGTVNQPQHF.